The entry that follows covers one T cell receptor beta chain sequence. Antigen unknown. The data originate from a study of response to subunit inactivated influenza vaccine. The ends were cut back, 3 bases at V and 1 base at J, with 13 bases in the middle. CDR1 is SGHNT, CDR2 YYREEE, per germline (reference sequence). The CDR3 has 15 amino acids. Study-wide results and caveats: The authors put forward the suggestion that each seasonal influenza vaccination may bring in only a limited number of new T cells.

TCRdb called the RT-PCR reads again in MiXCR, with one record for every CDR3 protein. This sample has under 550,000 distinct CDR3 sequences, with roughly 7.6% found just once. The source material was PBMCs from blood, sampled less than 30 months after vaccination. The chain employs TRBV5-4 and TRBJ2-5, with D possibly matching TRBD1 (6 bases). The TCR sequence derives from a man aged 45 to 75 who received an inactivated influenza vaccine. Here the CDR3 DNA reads TGTGCCAGCAGCTGGGCTGACAGGACCCAAGAGACCCAGTACTTC. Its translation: CASSWADRTQETQYF.